This T cell receptor beta chain derives from a study of T-cell memory formation after mild COVID-19. There are 12 residues in the CDR3. CDR1 SGHNT and CDR2 YYREEE come from the germline V gene (reference sequence). The junction had 9 bases not matched to a gene; V was cut back by 4 bases and J by 14 bases. TCRdb called the 5' RACE reads again in MiXCR, with one record for every CDR3 protein. The data hold around 510,000 distinct CDR3 sequences, with roughly 22% observed a single time. This clonotype turned up a few times. This TCR came from an adult woman who had mild COVID-19 (a few samples of this study predate the infection). Cell type and time point are not known. Sample: PBMCs or a T cell subset sorted from them (not recorded which). This sequence joins TRBV5-4 and TRBJ2-3; TRBD1 matches at 8 bases. The CDR3 nucleotides are TGTGCCAGCAGCGGATCGGACAGGGCAACGTATTTT. This codes for CASSGSDRATYF.